This T cell receptor (beta chain) was obtained from a study of cytomegalovirus exposure and HLA in healthy donors. Comment on this clone: No antigen is known for it.

At sampling all donors were nominally healthy, likely with unrecorded immune exposures. The germline V gene has CDR1 SGHRS and CDR2 YFSETQ. There are 15 residues in the CDR3. The V gene lost 4 bases and the J gene lost 0 bases, with 14 bases spanning the gap. Amplification used 60 Vbeta primers and 13 Jbeta primers. TCRdb's table, derived via immunoSEQ multiplex PCR, lists solely in-frame clones and lacks some. The data contain approximately 150,000 clones, roughly 68% of them singletons. Study-wide results and caveats: Some TCR beta chains (roughly 160 of them) were listed as cytomegalovirus-associated. Later analysis demonstrated an association between a missense DCLRE1C variant and TCR beta V- and J-gene trimming.

The origin of this receptor is a man in his 60s in good health and CMV-seronegative. What was sequenced was PBMCs. The rearrangement links TRBV5-1 to TRBJ2-7, with D tentatively TRBD2 (6 bases). CDR3 bases: TGCGCCAGCAGCGTGGGAGGAATCCTCTCCTACGAGCAGTACTTC. This encodes CASSVGGILSYEQYF.